These 20 T cell receptor beta chains originate from one sample sequenced in a study of human T cells and chemical hapten exposure. Noted time point: pre-sensitization, week 0. Documented treatment: therapeutic diphenylcyclopropenone sensitization with weekly scalp DPC. TCRdb re-derived calls from the RACE reads in MiXCR, one entry per CDR3 protein. Among 50,000 to 65,000 distinct CDR3 sequences listed, around 7% were seen once. The sequencing here drew on whole blood, taken in connection with sensitization to the hapten diphenylcyclopropenone (DPC). The receptors here all came from a woman aged 25 to 39 with alopecia areata. Some clones in this sample may be carry-over from other donors' samples.

The sample holds many counts of this clonotype. The chain joins TRBV7-2 to TRBJ2-1; D not resolved. The ends were cut back, 3 bases at V and 9 bases at J, with 9 bases in the middle. The CDR3 consists of 12 residues. Germline V gene lookup returns CDR1 SGHTA and CDR2 FQGNSA. CDR3 nucleotides: TGTGCCAGCAGCTTCCAGTATACTGAGCAGTTCTTC. Its protein product is CASSFQYTEQFF.

In the case of this clonotype: It may be a read error: a sequence one base away is much more abundant. The gene calls are TRBV10-3 and TRBJ2-5; D might be TRBD1 or TRBD2, each matching 5 bases. This CDR3 has 16 amino acids. The germline V gene has CDR1 ENHRY and CDR2 SYGVKD. The DNA of the CDR3 is TGTGCCATCAGCGCAGAGCAACAAGGGACCGAAGAGACCCAGTGCTTC. Translation gives CAISAEQQGTEETQCF.

This clonotype was counted at least ten times. The chain recombines TRBV24-1 with TRBJ2-3; D remains ambiguous. Germline V gives CDR1 KGHDR, CDR2 SFDVKD. The CDR3 spans 14 residues. The ends were cut back, 4 bases at V and 0 bases at J, with 7 bases in the middle. This chain's CDR3 is CATSEGQSTDTQYF. The DNA for the CDR3 is TGTGCCACCAGTGAAGGGCAGAGCACAGATACGCAGTATTTT.

This clonotype showed up just a few times. The rearrangement uses TRBV23-1 and TRBJ1-1, with unresolved D. TRBV23-1 is noted as an ORF with a role that remains uncertain. This CDR3 has 17 amino acids. Trimming cost V 0 bases and J 4 bases, with 18 bases left between them. CDR3 residues: CASSQSSGYQTGTEAFF. CDR3 coding DNA: TGCGCCAGCAGTCAATCGTCCGGGTATCAGACGGGCACTGAAGCTTTCTTT.

In its sample, this clonotype was seen many times. The chain combines TRBV12-3 or TRBV12-4 with TRBJ1-5; D perhaps matches TRBD1 (5 bases). The ends were cut back, 5 bases at V and 3 bases at J, with 11 bases in the middle. This CDR3 is 14 amino acids long. As DNA, the CDR3 is TGTGCCAGCAGTCCTGACAGAATCAATCAGCCCCAGCATTTT. Residues: CASSPDRINQPQHF.

Regarding this clonotype: A read error may explain this, as a much larger clone is one base away. The chain combines TRBV20-1 with TRBJ1-5, with a possible D match to TRBD1 (6 bases). Between the trimmed V and J ends, which lost 0 bases and 5 bases, there was a span of 14 bases. Germline V gives CDR1 DFQATT, CDR2 SNEGSKA (reference sequence). The CDR3 contains 15 residues. The CDR3: CSARDRIGGDQPQHF. The CDR3 region has the DNA TGCAGTGCTAGAGATCGGATAGGGGGGGATCAGCCCCAGCATTTT.

In its sample, this clonotype was seen many times. The rearrangement uses TRBV5-4 and TRBJ2-1, with a weak D call TRBD2 (6 bases). CDR1 is SGHNT, CDR2 YYREEE, per germline (reference sequence). This CDR3 has 15 amino acids. V was trimmed by 2 bases and J by 7 bases, leaving 16 bases between them. The CDR3 spells CASSFGGAGSNEQFF. In DNA form, the CDR3 reads TGTGCCAGCAGCTTTGGAGGGGCGGGTAGTAATGAGCAGTTCTTC.

This clonotype was seen ten or more times. This rearrangement joins TRBV7-3 to TRBJ1-1; 10 bases line up with TRBD1. Losses at the gene ends were 4 bases for V and 5 bases for J; bases not matched to a gene: 7. The CDR3 is 15 amino acids. The V gene's germline CDR1 is SGHTA and CDR2 FQGTGA. The CDR3 DNA reads as TGTGCCAGCAGCTCATCCGGGACAGGGGTAACTGAAGCTTTCTTT. Amino acids: CASSSSGTGVTEAFF.

Points on this clonotype: A much larger clonotype is one base distant, so this may be a read error. V and J are TRBV7-9 and TRBJ2-7; the D is unclear. Germline V gene lookup returns CDR1 SEHNR and CDR2 FQNEAQ (reference sequence). The CDR3 is made up of 12 amino acids. Trimming took off 6 bases at V and 3 bases at J, with 9 bases between the two ends. The CDR3 loop reads CASSTGSYEQYF. DNA for the CDR3: TGTGCCAGCAGTACGGGCAGCTACGAGCAGTACTTC.

This chain links TRBV7-8 with TRBJ1-2; possible D gene TRBD1, 6 bases. Per the germline V gene, CDR1 is SGHVS and CDR2 is FQNEAQ. The length of the CDR3 is 14 residues. The V and J ends lost 1 base and 12 bases respectively, with 18 bases between them. The CDR3 region is CASSLDGQRGGDTF. The DNA for the CDR3 is TGTGCCAGCAGCTTAGATGGACAGCGGGGCGGCGACACCTTC.

This clonotype was counted ten times or more. The chain couples TRBV9 to TRBJ2-3; D gene ambiguous. The germline V gene encodes CDR1 SGDLS and CDR2 YYNGEE. The V and J ends lost 2 bases and 0 bases respectively, with 10 bases between them. The length of the CDR3 is 15 residues. The CDR3 region is CASSVGRPSTDTQYF. The CDR3 coding sequence is TGTGCCAGCAGCGTCGGCAGACCCAGCACAGATACGCAGTATTTT.

This chain joins TRBV29-1 and TRBJ1-4, with D possibly being TRBD1 (5 bases). Trimming pared 6 bases from V and 3 bases from J, leaving 14 bases between. The CDR3 is 14 residues long. Germline V gives CDR1 SQVTM, CDR2 ANQGSEA. For the CDR3, the DNA is TGCAGCGTGCAGGGTTTAGCAGCTAATGAAAAACTGTTTTTT. Translating it yields CSVQGLAANEKLFF.

The sample holds many counts of this clonotype. As DNA, the CDR3 is TGTGCCAGCAGTCCCTGGGGACAGGCCTTTAATGAGCAGTTCTTC. As protein: CASSPWGQAFNEQFF. The chain combines TRBV6-5 with TRBJ2-1, with 8 bases identical to TRBD1. CDR3 length equals 15 residues. V dropped 5 bases and J dropped 7; count of bases not matched to a gene: 10. Germline CDR1 reads MNHEY; CDR2 reads SVGAGI.

In its sample, this clonotype was seen many times. This rearrangement joins TRBV20-1 to TRBJ2-5; possibly TRBD2 for D (6 bases). V lost 6 bases and J lost 0, with 11 bases in between. Germline lookup yields CDR1 DFQATT and CDR2 SNEGSKA (reference sequence). CDR3 length equals 13 residues. The CDR3 DNA is TGCAGTGCCACCGCGGGGAACCAAGAGACCCAGTACTTC. Its protein product is CSATAGNQETQYF.

On this clonotype itself: Just one base apart from a much larger clone, this may be a read error. The chain's CDR3 is CASTRQTGEALF. CDR3 DNA: TGTGCCAGCACCCGACAGACAGGTGAAGCTCTCTTT. The chain is built from TRBV12-3 or TRBV12-4 and TRBJ1-1; a possible D gene is TRBD1 (6 bases). The CDR3 spans 12 residues.

This clonotype came up many times. The rearrangement uses TRBV20-1 and TRBJ1-6; no clear D gene. The V and J ends lost 0 bases and 4 bases respectively, with 16 bases between them. The CDR3 runs to 17 residues. Per germline, CDR1 DFQATT and CDR2 SNEGSKA (reference sequence). Here the CDR3 reads CSARDQRTAGYNSPLHF. In nucleotides, the CDR3 is TGCAGTGCTAGAGATCAGAGGACCGCGGGATATAATTCACCCCTCCACTTT.

The sample holds many counts of this clonotype. The chain combines TRBV6-1 with TRBJ1-5; TRBD1 might be the D (6 bases). This CDR3 spans 20 amino acids. The germline gives CDR1 MNHNS, CDR2 SASEGT. Trimming took 8 bases from V and 2 from J, leaving 31 bases between them. The CDR3 loop is CASGLLVGGGLFNGNQPQHF. The CDR3 DNA reads TGTGCCAGCGGATTGCTGGTCGGGGGGGGCTTGTTTAATGGCAATCAGCCCCAGCATTTT.

This clonotype has ten or more counts. The J gene is TRBJ2-5, the V gene TRBV29-1, with TRBD2 matching 8 bases. This CDR3 is 12 amino acids long. J lost 5 bases, V lost 7 bases, and 6 bases had no gene match. Germline V lookup: CDR1 SQVTM, CDR2 ANQGSEA. In DNA form, the CDR3 reads TGCAGCGCCTCGGGAGGGGAGGAGACCCAGTACTTC. Its protein product is CSASGGEETQYF.

The chain recombines TRBV18 with TRBJ2-1; D call uncertain. The V and J ends lost 3 bases and 0 bases respectively, with 15 bases between them. The CDR3 has 17 amino acids. The germline V gene encodes CDR1 KGHSH and CDR2 LQKENI. The CDR3 sequence: CASSPPFSESSYNEQFF. In DNA, the CDR3 is TGTGCCAGCTCACCTCCCTTCTCCGAGAGCTCCTACAATGAGCAGTTCTTC.

This clonotype was recorded at least ten times. This CDR3 reads CASSQYRVPLETQYF. The DNA of the CDR3 is TGTGCCAGCAGCCAATACAGGGTACCCCTCGAGACCCAGTACTTC. The gene calls are TRBV3-1 and TRBJ2-5, with D possibly TRBD1 on 6 matching bases. The CDR3 sequence is 15 residues long. The germline CDR1 and CDR2 sequences are LGHDT and YNNKEL (reference sequence). The ends were cut back, 2 bases at V and 5 bases at J, with 15 bases in the middle.